This paragraph covers one T cell receptor (beta chain) sequence. The target antigen is unknown. Repertoires were generated with immunoSEQ multiplex PCR, while TCRdb's copy carries only in-frame clones and drops some. The sample shows 25,000 to 30,000 clones, about 70% of them seen only once. The data belong to a study of CD4 T cells in relation to SARS-CoV-2 and coronaviruses. The CDR3 totals 13 residues. CD4+ T cells from unexposed donors were obtained before the COVID-19 pandemic (2011-2018). CD4+ T cells were isolated from the cells after about nine days of culture. The clonotype originates from a human donor in good health. This chain joins TRBV21-1 and TRBJ2-2. TRBV21-1 is a pseudogene. The sequencing sample was made of CD4+ T cells from PBMCs, cultured in vitro. In nucleotides, the CDR3 is TGTGCCAGCAGCAAACGGCCACCCGGGGAGCTGTTTTTT. The encoded protein is CASSKRPPGELFF.